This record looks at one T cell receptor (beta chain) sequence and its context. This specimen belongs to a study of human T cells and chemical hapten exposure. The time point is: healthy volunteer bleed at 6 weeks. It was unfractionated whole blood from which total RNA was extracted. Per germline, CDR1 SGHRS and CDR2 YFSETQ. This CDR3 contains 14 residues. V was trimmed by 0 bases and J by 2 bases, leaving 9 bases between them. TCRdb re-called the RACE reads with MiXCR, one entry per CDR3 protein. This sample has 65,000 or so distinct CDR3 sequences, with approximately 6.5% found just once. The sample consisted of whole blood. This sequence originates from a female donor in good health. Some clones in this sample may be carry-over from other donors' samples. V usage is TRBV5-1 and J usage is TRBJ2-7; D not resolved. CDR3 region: CASSLDGRTYEQYF. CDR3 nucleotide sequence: TGCGCCAGCAGCTTGGACGGACGGACCTACGAGCAGTACTTC.